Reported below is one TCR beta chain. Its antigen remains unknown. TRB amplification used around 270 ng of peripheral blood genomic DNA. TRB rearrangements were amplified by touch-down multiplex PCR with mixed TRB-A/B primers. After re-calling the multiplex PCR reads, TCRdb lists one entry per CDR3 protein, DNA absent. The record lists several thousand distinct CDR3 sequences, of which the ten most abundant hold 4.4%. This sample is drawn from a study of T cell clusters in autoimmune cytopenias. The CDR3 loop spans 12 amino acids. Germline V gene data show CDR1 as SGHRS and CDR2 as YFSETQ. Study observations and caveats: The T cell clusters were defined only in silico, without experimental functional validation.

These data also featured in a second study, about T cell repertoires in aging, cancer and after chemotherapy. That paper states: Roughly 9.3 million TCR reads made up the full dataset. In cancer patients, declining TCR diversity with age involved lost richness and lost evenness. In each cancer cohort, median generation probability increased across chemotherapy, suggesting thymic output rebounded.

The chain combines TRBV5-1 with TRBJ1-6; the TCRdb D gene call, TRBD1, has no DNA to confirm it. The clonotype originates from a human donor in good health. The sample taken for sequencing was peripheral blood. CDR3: CASRGAVSPLHF.